The next 10 T cell receptor beta chains were all read from a single sample in a study of PD-1 blockade in classical Hodgkin lymphoma. The protocol was immunoSEQ multiplex PCR, while the TCRdb copy is restricted to in-frame clones and leaves out a portion. Here the sample spans around 2,000 clones, around three quarters being singletons. Stated time point: newly diagnosed, previously untreated cHL patient sample. Magnetic negative selection isolated CD8+ T cells from thawed PBMCs. The sequenced sample was CD8+ T cells from blood. The receptors derive from a human donor with classical Hodgkin lymphoma.

V and J are TRBV9 and TRBJ2-1; 9 nucleotides line up with TRBD2. There are 17 residues in the CDR3. Germline-derived CDR1 and CDR2 are SGDLS and YYNGEE. V dropped 0 bases and J dropped 0; count of bases not matched to a gene: 4. The CDR3 DNA reads as TGTGCCAGCAGCGTAGGGGGCGGGAGGGGCTCCTACAATGAGCAGTTCTTC. Amino acid sequence: CASSVGGGRGSYNEQFF. The whole variable domain, remainder taken from reference TRBV9 and TRBJ2-1, is DSGVTQTPKHLITATGQRVTLRCSPRSGDLSVYWYQQSLDQGLQFLIQYYNGEERAKGNILERFSAQQFPDLHSELNLSSLELGDSALYFCASSVGGGRGSYNEQFFGPGTRLTVL.

In this sample, this clone turned up once. The CDR3 region is CASSDRGPNTEAFF. Here the CDR3 DNA reads TGTGCCAGCAGTGACAGGGGTCCTAACACTGAAGCTTTCTTT. V gene TRBV6-1 combines with J gene TRBJ1-1, with a tentative D call TRBD1 (6 bases). V dropped 3 bases and J dropped 2 bases, with 10 bases sitting between them. This CDR3 has 14 amino acids. Per the germline V gene, CDR1 is MNHNS and CDR2 is SASEGT.

V is TRBV28 and J is TRBJ2-5; D might be TRBD1 (8 bases). Germline CDR1 is MDHEN and CDR2 is SYDVKM. V lost 6 bases and J lost 4, with 15 bases in between. The CDR3 has 14 residues. The DNA of the CDR3 is TGTGCCAGCAGCCCACAGGGGGGGGGAGAGACCCAGTACTTC. The encoded protein is CASSPQGGGETQYF.

This chain connects TRBV16 to TRBJ1-1; 9 bases line up with TRBD1. Germline CDR1 reads KGHSY; CDR2 reads FQNENV. The CDR3 length is 15 residues. The trim removed 2 bases at V and 7 bases at J, leaving 8 bases unmatched. The CDR3 nucleotides are TGTGCCAGCAGCCAACCCACAGGGGGCTTTGGTGAAGCTTTCTTT. As protein: CASSQPTGGFGEAFF.

The chain joins TRBV6-6 to TRBJ2-7; 12 bases agree with TRBD1. From germline, CDR1 is MNHNY and CDR2 SVGAGI (reference sequence). With V trimmed by 5 bases and J by 3 bases, 5 bases remained unmatched. The CDR3 contains 15 residues. The CDR3 DNA reads as TGTGCCAGCAGTCCCGGGGACAGGGGGCTCTACGAGCAGTACTTC. Protein: CASSPGDRGLYEQYF.

Sample share makes this clone large (0.1 to 1%). Different DNA sequences within this sample yield the same CDR3. This chain links TRBV9 with TRBJ1-1; no clear D gene. The CDR3 covers 13 residues. V lost 0 bases and J 1 base, leaving 4 bases between the germline ends. Germline CDR1 SGDLS, CDR2 YYNGEE. The CDR3 sequence: CASSVERNTEAFF. CDR3 nucleotide sequence: TGTGCCAGCAGCGTAGAAAGGAACACTGAAGCTTTCTTT.

The rearrangement joins TRBV5-5 to TRBJ1-1; TRBD1 is a possible D gene (6 bases). Germline CDR1 reads SGHKS; CDR2 reads YYEKEE (reference sequence). Trimming cost V 1 base and J 4 bases, with 11 bases left between them. This CDR3 region has 14 residues. The CDR3 DNA is TGTGCCAGCAGCTTGACAGGGAGAGGCACTGAAGCTTTCTTT. Its translation: CASSLTGRGTEAFF.

Details on this clone: Other DNA sequences within the sample encode an identical CDR3. J is TRBJ1-5 and V is TRBV6-1; 7 nucleotides line up with TRBD1. The V and J ends lost 5 bases and 5 bases, in that order; junction bases with no gene match: 6. Germline lookup yields CDR1 MNHNS and CDR2 SASEGT. CDR3 length: 14 amino acids. The CDR3 DNA is TGTGCCAGCAGTCCAGGAGGGGGCCATCAGCCCCAGCATTTT. Amino acid sequence: CASSPGGGHQPQHF.

V and J are TRBV5-6 and TRBJ2-7, with 11 nucleotides matching TRBD1. The CDR3 has 14 amino acids. Germline CDR1 SGHDT, CDR2 YYEEEE. Trimming took 2 bases from V and 5 from J; bases not matched to a gene: 3. The CDR3 sequence is CASSFWDRGNEQYF. The CDR3 DNA is TGTGCCAGCAGCTTTTGGGACAGGGGGAACGAGCAGTACTTC.

The chain recombines TRBV28 with TRBJ1-5; D ambiguous. Germline V lookup: CDR1 MDHEN, CDR2 SYDVKM. The CDR3 consists of 15 residues. V was pared by 2 bases and J by 5 bases, with 13 bases between. The CDR3 protein is CASSLPQWEDQPQHF. CDR3 in DNA: TGTGCCAGCAGTTTACCACAGTGGGAGGATCAGCCCCAGCATTTT.